A single sample is the source of the 14 T cell receptor beta chains below, sequenced in a study of Ad26.COV2.S vaccination and SARS-CoV-2 variants. Repertoires were generated with immunoSEQ multiplex PCR, while TCRdb's copy carries only in-frame clones and drops some. This sample carries around 340,000 clones, about 88% of them seen once, and the ten largest clones take about 6.4%. As for treatment: roughly 18 received Ad26.COV2.S at low or high dose, single or two shots; several received placebo; per-sample allocation not given. Sampling occurred on day 63 after the first vaccine or placebo injection. The material sequenced was peripheral blood, taken in a trial of Ad26.COV2.S vaccine versus placebo. The receptors here all came from a person aged 18-60 years who received the Ad26.COV2.S COVID-19 vaccine or a placebo.

The rearrangement joins TRBV18 to TRBJ2-5, with a tentative D call TRBD1 (6 bases). V was trimmed by 1 base and J by 5 bases, leaving 11 bases between them. Germline V gives CDR1 KGHSH, CDR2 LQKENI. CDR3 length: 14 amino acids. Here the CDR3 reads CASSPLRQAETQYF. The CDR3 DNA sequence: TGTGCCAGCTCACCACTCCGACAGGCGGAGACCCAGTACTTC.

The chain couples TRBV2 to TRBJ1-5, with TRBD1 as a possible D gene (6 bases). The CDR3 runs 14 residues. The V end was cut by 1 base, the J end by 7 bases, with 11 bases between. Germline CDR1 SNHLY, CDR2 FYNNEI. For the CDR3, the DNA is TGTGCCAGCAGTGAAGTGGGGGCCAACCAGCCCCAGCATTTT. Encoded protein: CASSEVGANQPQHF.

The chain couples TRBV27 to TRBJ2-2, with D perhaps matching TRBD2 (5 bases). V lost 7 bases, J lost 5 bases, and 17 bases lay in between. Germline loops: CDR1 MNHEY, CDR2 SMNVEV (reference sequence). This CDR3 has 15 amino acids. The chain's CDR3 is CASTTLEARTGELFF. CDR3 nucleotides: TGTGCCAGCACCACCCTGGAGGCAAGAACCGGGGAGCTGTTTTTT.

Concerning this clone: Within the sample, other DNA sequences also encode this same CDR3. The chain links TRBV18 to TRBJ2-7; no definite D call. Looked up from germline, CDR1 is KGHSH and CDR2 is LQKENI. Trimming took 2 bases from V and 7 from J, leaving 9 bases between them. This CDR3 spans 12 amino acids. The CDR3 loop is CASSPATREQYF. The CDR3 DNA is TGTGCCAGCTCACCAGCCACGAGGGAGCAGTACTTC.

The chain carries TRBV29-1 and TRBJ2-7; a weak D match, TRBD2 (6 bases). The V end lost 1 base, the J end lost 6 bases, and 13 bases lay between the germline ends. Germline values: CDR1 SQVTM, CDR2 ANQGSEA. This CDR3 is 13 amino acids long. CDR3 protein: CSVEGLRGGEQYF. DNA of the CDR3: TGCAGCGTTGAAGGGCTTCGGGGAGGCGAGCAGTACTTC.

The chain has TRBV7-2 and TRBJ2-1; 7 nucleotides line up with TRBD2. Germline V lookup: CDR1 SGHTA, CDR2 FQGNSA. The CDR3 sequence is 16 residues long. Trimming at V came to 0 bases and at J to 4 bases, leaving 6 bases not matched to a gene. The CDR3 DNA reads TGTGCCAGCAGCTTAGCGGGCGGGAGTGTTTACAATGAGCAGTTCTTC. Protein: CASSLAGGSVYNEQFF.

V gene TRBV7-2 combines with J gene TRBJ2-7, with 7 nucleotides matching TRBD2. The trim removed 5 bases at V and 2 bases at J, leaving 6 bases unmatched. The CDR3 is 14 residues long. The germline V gene encodes CDR1 SGHTA and CDR2 FQGNSA. CDR3 nucleotides: TGTGCCAGCAGCCCGACTAGCAAAACCTACGAGCAGTACTTC. It encodes CASSPTSKTYEQYF.

This sequence joins TRBV5-1 and TRBJ2-7, with a tentative D call TRBD2 (5 bases). CDR3 length: 14 residues. The germline V and J ends were trimmed by 0 bases and 5 bases, with 12 bases remaining between them. Germline V lookup: CDR1 SGHRS, CDR2 YFSETQ. This CDR3 reads CASSLERGTDEQYF. In DNA, the CDR3 is TGCGCCAGCAGCTTGGAACGGGGAACGGACGAGCAGTACTTC.

This clone was detected once. The rearrangement links TRBV19 to TRBJ1-4; TRBD1 aligns across 8 bases. J was trimmed by 13 bases and V by 8 bases; bases with no gene match: 18. The CDR3 runs to 15 residues. In germline, CDR1 is LNHDA, CDR2 SQIVND (reference sequence). CDR3 nucleotide sequence: TGTGCCAGTCGGCCTCTCGGGACAGGAGCCCCGAGACTGTTTTTT. Its translation is CASRPLGTGAPRLFF.

J is TRBJ1-6 and V is TRBV27, with TRBD1 as a possible D gene (5 bases). The V gene lost 1 base and the J gene lost 9 bases, with 13 bases spanning the gap. Germline loops: CDR1 MNHEY, CDR2 SMNVEV (reference sequence). The CDR3 is 15 amino acids. In nucleotides, the CDR3 is TGTGCCAGCAGTTTATTTACGGGGCCAAGTTCACCCCTCCACTTT. Protein: CASSLFTGPSSPLHF.

A few counts support this clone. V and J are TRBV15 and TRBJ2-7; D remains unclear. CDR1 is LNHNV, CDR2 YYDKDF, per germline (reference sequence). The V end lost 0 bases, the J end lost 7 bases, and 10 bases lay between the germline ends. The length of the CDR3 is 13 residues. CDR3 bases: TGTGCCACCAGCAGAGATTATCGCGGAGAGCAGTACTTC. Translated, it gives CATSRDYRGEQYF.

This chain links TRBV5-1 with TRBJ1-4, with D perhaps matching TRBD1 (5 bases). In germline, CDR1 is SGHRS, CDR2 YFSETQ. CDR3 size: 17 residues. V lost 3 bases, J lost 8 bases, and 23 bases lay in between. As DNA, the CDR3 is TGCGCCAGCAGCTATGCCTTGGGTGTCGGGGGGAAGGAAAAACTGTTTTTT. This encodes CASSYALGVGGKEKLFF.

This clone has a single count. V is TRBV30 and J is TRBJ1-5, with D maybe TRBD1 (5 bases). Germline V gene data show CDR1 as GTSNPN and CDR2 as SVGIG (reference sequence). V was pared by 3 bases and J by 3 bases, with 12 bases between. The CDR3 has 14 amino acids. CDR3 nucleotide sequence: TGTGCCTGGAGAGTTACAGGTTCCAATCAGCCCCAGCATTTT. Translation: CAWRVTGSNQPQHF.

As regards this clone: Other DNA sequences within the sample encode an identical CDR3. The J gene is TRBJ1-1, the V gene TRBV19; D possibly corresponds to TRBD1 (5 bases). CDR1 and CDR2 (germline): LNHDA, SQIVND (reference sequence). This CDR3 region has 13 residues. V lost 6 bases, J lost 0 bases, and 8 bases lay in between. The CDR3 region is CASSSTVNTEAFF. The CDR3 DNA reads as TGTGCCAGTAGCTCGACAGTGAACACTGAAGCTTTCTTT.